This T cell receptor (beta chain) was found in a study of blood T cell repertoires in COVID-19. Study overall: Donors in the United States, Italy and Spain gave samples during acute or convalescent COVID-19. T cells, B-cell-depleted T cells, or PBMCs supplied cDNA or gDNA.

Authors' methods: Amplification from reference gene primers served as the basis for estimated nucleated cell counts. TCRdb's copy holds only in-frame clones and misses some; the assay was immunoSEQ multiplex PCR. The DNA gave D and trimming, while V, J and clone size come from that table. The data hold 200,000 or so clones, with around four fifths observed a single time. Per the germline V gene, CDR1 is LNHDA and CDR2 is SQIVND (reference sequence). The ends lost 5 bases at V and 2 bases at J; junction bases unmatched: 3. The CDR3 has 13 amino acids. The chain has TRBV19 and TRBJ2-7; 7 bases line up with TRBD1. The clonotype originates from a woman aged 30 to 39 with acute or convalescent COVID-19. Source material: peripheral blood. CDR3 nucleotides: TGTGCCAGTAGTCACAGGGGAACCTACGAGCAGTACTTC. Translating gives CASSHRGTYEQYF.